This passage covers 25 T cell receptor beta chains from one sample sequenced in a study of cytomegalovirus exposure and HLA in healthy donors. In the PCR, 60 Vbeta and 13 Jbeta primers were used. Libraries were prepared by immunoSEQ multiplex PCR; TCRdb keeps only in-frame clonotypes and omits some of them. Listed are about 160,000 clones; 2.1% falls within the top ten. The specimen sequenced was PBMCs. The receptors shown here come from a man younger than 40 in good health and CMV-seronegative.

The chain has TRBV28 and TRBJ2-1; 7 bases align to TRBD1. Germline trimming cut 5 bases from V and 10 bases from J; bases unmatched to any gene: 8. This CDR3 spans 13 amino acids. CDR1 is MDHEN and CDR2 is SYDVKM in the germline V gene. In nucleotides, the CDR3 is TGTGCCAGCAGTGCGAACCACAGGGGAGAGCAGTTCTTC. Translated, it gives CASSANHRGEQFF.

This chain connects TRBV19 to TRBJ2-7, with a tentative D call TRBD2 (5 bases). The length of the CDR3 is 15 residues. From germline, CDR1 is LNHDA and CDR2 SQIVND (reference sequence). V lost 3 bases to trimming and J lost 0 bases, with 12 bases between them. The CDR3 bases are TGTGCCAGTAGTATTGAGCGGAGCCTCTCCTACGAGCAGTACTTC. Amino acid sequence: CASSIERSLSYEQYF.

The chain uses TRBV5-5 and TRBJ2-7, with a possible D match to TRBD2 (5 bases). Trimming left V 3 bases short and J 5 bases short, with 15 bases between. Germline V gives CDR1 SGHKS, CDR2 YYEKEE (reference sequence). The CDR3 consists of 14 residues. As DNA, the CDR3 is TGTGCCAGCAGCTCGTGGGAGAATTTCAACGAGCAGTACTTC. Encoded protein: CASSSWENFNEQYF. Full variable domain (missing parts from reference TRBV5-5 and TRBJ2-7): DAGVTQSPTHLIKTRGQQVTLRCSPISGHKSVSWYQQVLGQGPQFIFQYYEKEERGRGNFPDRFSARQFPNYSSELNVNALLLGDSALYLCASSSWENFNEQYFGPGTRLTVT.

The V gene is TRBV4-1, the J gene TRBJ1-3, with 7 bases identical to TRBD1. The CDR3 totals 15 residues. The germline gives CDR1 MGHRA, CDR2 YSYEKL. The J segment lost 2 bases and the V segment lost 3 bases, leaving 4 bases of the junction unmatched. This CDR3 is CASSQRQGTGNTIYF. The CDR3 bases are TGCGCCAGCAGCCAGAGACAGGGTACTGGAAACACCATATATTTT.

The rearrangement links TRBV30 to TRBJ1-2, with 8 bases identical to TRBD1. The CDR3 loop spans 16 amino acids. From germline, CDR1 is GTSNPN and CDR2 SVGIG (reference sequence). With V trimmed by 5 bases and J by 4 bases, 15 bases remained unmatched. The CDR3 DNA sequence: TGTGCCTGGGACCTAAAGGGGACAGGCGGTGTCTATGGCTACACCTTC. Translated, it gives CAWDLKGTGGVYGYTF.

V usage is TRBV7-6 and J usage is TRBJ1-2; D not certain. V gave up 5 bases and J gave up 8 bases, with 15 bases separating them. The germline V gene encodes CDR1 SGHVS and CDR2 FNYEAQ. CDR3 length: 13 residues. CDR3 nucleotide sequence: TGTGCCAGCAGCCCAGACGGGGTTCGAGGCTACACCTTC. Residues: CASSPDGVRGYTF.

V and J are TRBV9 and TRBJ2-1; no reliable D call. The CDR3 is 14 residues long. V lost 0 bases and J 4 bases, leaving 8 bases between the germline ends. Germline V lookup: CDR1 SGDLS, CDR2 YYNGEE. The CDR3 bases are TGTGCCAGCAGCGTAGATAAACTTTACAATGAGCAGTTCTTC. Its translation: CASSVDKLYNEQFF.

V and J are TRBV9 and TRBJ1-5; D ambiguous. CDR1 and CDR2 from the germline V gene are SGDLS and YYNGEE. V dropped 0 bases and J dropped 3 bases, with 10 bases sitting between them. This CDR3 spans 15 amino acids. CDR3 bases: TGTGCCAGCAGCGTAGATGGGCAGTTCAATCAGCCCCAGCATTTT. Residues: CASSVDGQFNQPQHF.

This chain uses TRBV19 with TRBJ2-3; maybe TRBD2 (5 bases). The CDR3 contains 16 residues. Deletions cut 10 bases from V and 0 bases from J, with 20 bases between. Germline CDR1 reads LNHDA; CDR2 reads SQIVND (reference sequence). The CDR3 sequence is CATEAISGGSTDTQYF. CDR3 DNA: TGTGCCACAGAAGCGATCTCTGGCGGGAGCACAGATACGCAGTATTTT.

The chain is built from TRBV27 and TRBJ1-2; 9 nucleotides agree with TRBD1. The CDR3 runs 13 residues. Germline V gives CDR1 MNHEY, CDR2 SMNVEV (reference sequence). With V trimmed by 5 bases and J by 6 bases, 4 bases remained unmatched. The CDR3 nucleotides are TGTGCCAGCAGTGACAGGGGGTTCGATGGCTACACCTTC. It yields the protein CASSDRGFDGYTF.

The V gene is TRBV18, the J gene TRBJ2-7; 7 bases align to TRBD1. Germline assignment: CDR1 KGHSH and CDR2 LQKENI. The CDR3 is made up of 14 amino acids. The ends lost 4 bases at V and 2 bases at J; junction bases unmatched: 5. CDR3 in DNA: TGTGCCAGCTCACTCCGACAGGGACCCTACGAGCAGTACTTC. Translated, it gives CASSLRQGPYEQYF.

This rearrangement joins TRBV2 to TRBJ2-1; 11 bases match TRBD1. The length of the CDR3 is 14 residues. Germline CDR1 SNHLY, CDR2 FYNNEI. V shed 6 bases and J 2 bases; nucleotides not matched to a gene: 0. The CDR3 loop is CASRGQGAYNEQFF. The DNA for the CDR3 is TGTGCCAGCAGGGGACAGGGGGCCTACAATGAGCAGTTCTTC. Full variable domain (remainder filled in from reference TRBV2 and TRBJ2-1): EPEVTQTPSHQVTQMGQEVILRCVPISNHLYFYWYRQILGQKVEFLVSFYNNEISEKSEIFDDQFSVERPDGSNFTLKIRSTKLEDSAMYFCASRGQGAYNEQFFGPGTRLTVL.

The chain joins TRBV6-5 to TRBJ2-3; D gene unclear. Trimming removed 2 bases from V and 4 bases from J, with 16 bases in between. Germline loops: CDR1 MNHEY, CDR2 SVGAGI. CDR3 length: 16 residues. The CDR3 spells CASSYGSQPTSDTQYF. The DNA for the CDR3 is TGTGCCAGCAGTTACGGATCACAGCCGACCTCAGATACGCAGTATTTT.

This chain connects TRBV5-6 to TRBJ1-2, with D maybe TRBD1 (6 bases). Germline CDR1 SGHDT, CDR2 YYEEEE. CDR3 size: 13 residues. With 1 base removed from V and 8 bases from J, the gap between germline ends came to 12 bases. CDR3 DNA sequence: TGTGCCAGCAGCTTGACAGGGATCCGGGGCTACACCTTC. This codes for CASSLTGIRGYTF.

This sequence joins TRBV5-4 and TRBJ1-2; 12 nucleotides align to TRBD1. The CDR3 is made up of 16 amino acids. J lost 8 bases, V lost 3 bases, and 11 bases had no gene match. The V gene's germline CDR1 is SGHNT and CDR2 YYREEE (reference sequence). CDR3 DNA: TGTGCCAGCAGCTCGGGCGGGACAGGGGGCTTAGAGGGCTACACCTTC. The encoded protein is CASSSGGTGGLEGYTF.

The chain links TRBV4-2 to TRBJ2-1, with TRBD2 identical over 9 bases. V gave up 1 base and J gave up 3 bases; unmatched junction bases: 7. This CDR3 spans 17 amino acids. The germline V gene encodes CDR1 LGHNA and CDR2 YNFKEQ. CDR3 DNA sequence: TGTGCCAGCAGCCAAGTTAAAGCTAGCGGGATCTACAATGAGCAGTTCTTC. Translation gives CASSQVKASGIYNEQFF.

The CDR3 is CASSLPGLAYEQYF. Here the CDR3 DNA reads TGTGCCAGCAGCTTGCCGGGACTAGCTTACGAGCAGTACTTC. This chain uses TRBV7-6 with TRBJ2-7; 9 positions match TRBD2. CDR1 is SGHVS, CDR2 FNYEAQ, per germline. The CDR3 sequence is 14 residues long. V dropped 3 bases and J dropped 4; count of bases not matched to a gene: 4.

The chain uses TRBV29-1 and TRBJ2-1; 8 positions match TRBD1. Germline values: CDR1 SQVTM, CDR2 ANQGSEA. J was trimmed by 5 bases and V by 6 bases; bases with no gene match: 15. The length of the CDR3 is 16 residues. CDR3 DNA: TGCAGCGTCGGACAGGGACGCGAGGGACCTAACAATGAGCAGTTCTTC. Translating gives CSVGQGREGPNNEQFF.

This chain connects TRBV13 to TRBJ2-1, with 8 bases fitting TRBD2. The CDR3 is 15 residues long. Germline V gives CDR1 PRHDT, CDR2 FYEKMQ (reference sequence). V shed 3 bases, J shed 6 bases, and the junction held 7 bases outside the gene matches. The CDR3 DNA follows: TGTGCCAGCAGCTTTATGAGCGGGAGTGTCAATGAGCAGTTCTTC. It encodes CASSFMSGSVNEQFF.

The chain employs TRBV20-1 and TRBJ1-2; D ambiguous. The V end was cut by 4 bases, the J end by 8 bases, with 8 bases between. The germline V gene encodes CDR1 DFQATT and CDR2 SNEGSKA (reference sequence). This CDR3 comprises 10 residues. In nucleotides, the CDR3 is TGCAGTGCTACTAGGAGCGGCTACACCTTC. It translates to CSATRSGYTF.

The V gene is TRBV6-5, the J gene TRBJ1-1, with 7 bases aligning to TRBD1. This CDR3 spans 15 amino acids. V lost 6 bases, J lost 1 base, and 8 bases stayed unmatched. CDR1 and CDR2 (germline): MNHEY, SVGAGI. For the CDR3, the DNA is TGTGCCAGCAGACTCGCGACAGGGTCGAACACTGAAGCTTTCTTT. This translates into CASRLATGSNTEAFF.

The V and J genes are TRBV6-1 and TRBJ2-7; no clear D. The length of the CDR3 is 14 residues. CDR1 and CDR2 (germline): MNHNS, SASEGT. The V and J ends lost 8 bases and 2 bases respectively, with 16 bases between them. CDR3 sequence reads: CASSPLSIPYEQYF. The CDR3 DNA is TGTGCCAGCTCCCCGCTAAGCATCCCCTACGAGCAGTACTTC.

The J gene is TRBJ1-1, the V gene TRBV6-4; 7 bases are shared with TRBD1. Trimming cost V 8 bases and J 1 base; bases outside gene matches: 7. The CDR3 consists of 14 residues. Germline CDR1 and CDR2: MRHNA and SNTAGT. This CDR3 is CASRGTGANTEAFF. In DNA form, the CDR3 reads TGTGCCAGCCGGGGAACAGGGGCGAACACTGAAGCTTTCTTT.

The CDR3 spells CASGRHISGANVLTF. As DNA, the CDR3 is TGTGCCAGCGGAAGACACATCTCTGGGGCCAACGTCCTGACTTTC. The V gene is TRBV27, the J gene TRBJ2-6; no firm D call. The CDR3 sequence is 15 residues long. Trimming took off 8 bases at V and 0 bases at J, with 11 bases between the two ends. Germline CDR1 is MNHEY and CDR2 is SMNVEV (reference sequence).

CDR3 bases: TGTGCCAGCAGTCAGACAGGGGGCAATGAAAAACTGTTTTTT. It translates to CASSQTGGNEKLFF. The rearrangement links TRBV6-5 to TRBJ1-4, with TRBD1 matching 10 bases. The junction had 2 bases not matched to a gene; V was cut back by 5 bases and J by 5 bases. Germline CDR1 is MNHEY and CDR2 is SVGAGI. This CDR3 is 14 amino acids long.